These 22 T cell receptor beta chains were all obtained from the same sample, sequenced in a study of early T cells in non-severe SARS-CoV-2 infection. Each CDR3 protein gets one entry after TCRdb re-called the 5' RACE reads with MiXCR. This sample has about 59,000 distinct CDR3 sequences, with roughly an eighth found just once. The sample was whole blood. Receptors originate from an adult who was a healthcare worker with PCR-confirmed SARS-CoV-2 infection or an uninfected control (not recorded which).

This clonotype came up many times. This chain's CDR3 is CASSDRPKEVKNIQYF. The CDR3 DNA follows: TGTGCCAGCAGTGATCGGCCCAAGGAAGTCAAAAACATTCAGTACTTC. This chain links TRBV2 with TRBJ2-4, with D unresolved. The CDR3 has 16 residues. Trimming took off 3 bases at V and 3 bases at J, with 15 bases between the two ends. Germline loops: CDR1 SNHLY, CDR2 FYNNEI.

This clonotype was recorded many times. This chain joins TRBV14 and TRBJ1-6; D gene unclear. This CDR3 has 13 amino acids. CDR1 and CDR2 (germline): SGHDN, FVKESK. The V gene lost 0 bases and the J gene lost 10 bases, with 7 bases spanning the gap. This CDR3 is CASSQDIGSPLHF. In nucleotides, the CDR3 is TGTGCCAGCAGCCAAGACATAGGGTCACCCCTCCACTTT.

In this sample, this clonotype turned up a few times. The chain is built from TRBV6-7 and TRBJ2-7, with TRBD1 matching over 8 bases. TRBV6-7 is treated as an ORF (open reading frame) with a function not yet certain. Unmatched junction bases numbered 10, after V lost 8 bases and J lost 1 base. The CDR3 runs 15 residues. Here the CDR3 reads CASHGRQGFSYEQYF. Written as DNA, the CDR3 is TGTGCCAGCCACGGCCGACAGGGGTTTTCCTACGAGCAGTACTTC.

The chain uses TRBV12-3 or TRBV12-4 and TRBJ2-5; no definite D call. The CDR3 totals 13 residues. V lost 6 bases and J 4 bases, leaving 12 bases between the germline ends. The CDR3 DNA reads as TGTGCCAGCAGGGATGCAGTAACAGAGACCCAGTACTTC. Translating it yields CASRDAVTETQYF.

The chain recombines TRBV9 with TRBJ2-3; D call uncertain. V was cut by 2 bases and J by 2 bases, with 6 bases left in between. There are 13 residues in the CDR3. Germline lookup yields CDR1 SGDLS and CDR2 YYNGEE. The CDR3 region has the DNA TGTGCCAGCAGCGTCCGACCCACAGATACGCAGTATTTT. The encoded protein is CASSVRPTDTQYF.

CDR3 bases: TGTGCCAGCAGCTTTCAACTGGTTTACAATGAGCAGTTCTTC. Translated, it gives CASSFQLVYNEQFF. The rearrangement joins TRBV7-2 to TRBJ2-1; D is undetermined. Germline V gene sequence: CDR1 SGHTA, CDR2 FQGNSA. This CDR3 has 14 residues. V lost 3 bases and J lost 4, with 10 bases in between.

CDR3 loop: CASSLSAGDQPQHF. The CDR3 coding sequence is TGTGCCAGCAGTTTGTCGGCAGGGGATCAGCCCCAGCATTTT. J is TRBJ1-5 and V is TRBV27, with D perhaps TRBD1 (6 bases). V lost 3 bases and J lost 5, with 11 bases in between. Germline V gene lookup returns CDR1 MNHEY and CDR2 SMNVEV (reference sequence). The CDR3 has 14 amino acids.

This clonotype has just a few counts. V is TRBV7-3 and J is TRBJ2-2; 11 bases are a match to TRBD2. V was pared by 3 bases and J by 1 base, with 1 base of the junction left unmatched. In germline, CDR1 is SGHTA, CDR2 FQGTGA. The CDR3 extends over 16 amino acids. The CDR3 protein is CASSFTSGRNTGELFF. In DNA, the CDR3 is TGTGCCAGCAGCTTTACTAGCGGGAGGAACACCGGGGAGCTGTTTTTT. Supplemented by reference TRBV7-3 and TRBJ2-2, the full variable domain reads GAGVSQTPSNKVTEKGKYVELRCDPISGHTALYWYRQSLGQGPEFLIYFQGTGAADDSGLPNDRFFAVRPEGSVSTLKIQRTERGDSAVYLCASSFTSGRNTGELFFGEGSRLTVL.

This clonotype was found a few times. CDR3: CASSIEGTGVTDTQYF. The CDR3 bases are TGTGCCAGTAGTATAGAAGGGACAGGGGTCACAGATACGCAGTATTTT. The V call is TRBV19, the J call TRBJ2-3, with TRBD1 matching over 10 bases. The CDR3 covers 16 residues. With 0 bases clipped from V and 2 bases from J, the junction kept 2 bases outside the gene matches. The germline V gene has CDR1 LNHDA and CDR2 SQIVND (reference sequence).

This clonotype was observed a handful of times. V is TRBV7-3 and J is TRBJ2-7, with a tentative D call TRBD2 (6 bases). This CDR3 contains 14 residues. Deletions cut 2 bases from V and 6 bases from J, with 14 bases between. CDR1 is SGHTA and CDR2 is FQGTGA in the germline V gene. The CDR3 DNA reads as TGTGCCAGCAGCTTAGGGGCGGGGACCTCCGAGCAGTACTTC. This gives the protein CASSLGAGTSEQYF.

The chain links TRBV10-2 to TRBJ2-3; no reliable D call. Trimming stripped 4 bases from V and 0 bases from J, with 11 bases between. The CDR3 loop spans 15 amino acids. Germline CDR1 and CDR2: WSHSY and SAAADI. CDR3 region: CASSVVSTSTDTQYF. In nucleotides, the CDR3 is TGCGCCAGCAGTGTCGTCTCGACGAGCACAGATACGCAGTATTTT.

This clonotype has ten or more counts. This chain links TRBV2 with TRBJ2-1, with D unresolved. Between the trimmed V and J ends, which lost 4 bases and 5 bases, there was a span of 3 bases. Germline assignment: CDR1 SNHLY and CDR2 FYNNEI. CDR3 size: 11 residues. The chain's CDR3 is CASSVDNEQFF. In DNA form, the CDR3 reads TGTGCCAGCAGTGTTGACAATGAGCAGTTCTTC.

The sample holds a few counts of this clonotype. The chain uses TRBV9 and TRBJ2-2; 8 bases agree with TRBD1. The CDR3 is 16 residues long. V dropped 0 bases and J dropped 7; count of bases not matched to a gene: 8. The germline V gene has CDR1 SGDLS and CDR2 YYNGEE. CDR3 nucleotide sequence: TGTGCCAGCAGCGTAGTGGGGACAGGTCTCATCGGGGAGCTGTTTTTT. Its translation is CASSVVGTGLIGELFF.

In its sample, this clonotype was seen a few times. The rearrangement links TRBV5-1 to TRBJ2-7, with 11 bases that match TRBD2. CDR1 is SGHRS, CDR2 YFSETQ, per germline. The CDR3 length is 15 residues. V trimming: 5 bases; J trimming: 7 bases; junction bases outside the gene matches: 11. CDR3 in amino acids: CASSPGLAGLKEQYF. The CDR3 bases are TGCGCCAGCAGTCCCGGACTAGCGGGTCTTAAGGAGCAGTACTTC.

This sequence joins TRBV11-2 and TRBJ2-5; TRBD2 matches 7 bases. Germline-derived CDR1 and CDR2 are SGHAT and FQNNGV. There are 16 residues in the CDR3. With V trimmed by 5 bases and J by 2 bases, 11 bases remained unmatched. CDR3 sequence (DNA): TGTGCCAGCAGCCTGCGGGGGACTACCTTACAAGAGACCCAGTACTTC. Translated, it gives CASSLRGTTLQETQYF.

This clonotype was picked up many times. The V gene is TRBV7-9, the J gene TRBJ2-1; 8 bases fit TRBD2. The CDR3 sequence is 14 residues long. Germline CDR1 and CDR2: SEHNR and FQNEAQ (reference sequence). The V segment lost 2 bases and the J segment 6 bases; nucleotides outside the gene matches: 3. The DNA of the CDR3 is TGTGCCAGCAGCTTACGAGGGACTAGCAATGAGCAGTTCTTC. Protein product: CASSLRGTSNEQFF.

This clonotype was counted between two and nine times. The chain uses TRBV20-1 and TRBJ2-7; weak D call: TRBD1 (6 bases). CDR1 is DFQATT, CDR2 SNEGSKA, per germline (reference sequence). The length of the CDR3 is 11 residues. Trimming removed 5 bases at V and 4 bases at J, with 9 bases between. The CDR3 sequence is CSAFRGYEQYF. In DNA form, the CDR3 reads TGCAGTGCTTTCAGGGGATACGAGCAGTACTTC.

This clonotype was seen ten or more times. The V and J genes are TRBV10-2 and TRBJ2-7, with D maybe TRBD1 (6 bases). Germline V gene data show CDR1 as WSHSY and CDR2 as SAAADI. The CDR3 length is 17 residues. V dropped 1 base and J dropped 0 bases, with 16 bases sitting between them. The CDR3 sequence: CASSEFRGLVSSYEQYF. CDR3 nucleotides: TGCGCCAGCAGTGAGTTCAGGGGCCTAGTTAGCTCCTACGAGCAGTACTTC.

This clonotype has only a few counts. The chain carries TRBV4-1 and TRBJ2-2; D may match TRBD1 or TRBD2 (5 bases each). Germline values: CDR1 MGHRA, CDR2 YSYEKL. The CDR3 runs 17 residues. Deletions cut 5 bases from V and 2 bases from J, with 18 bases between. The CDR3: CASSDQRGAANTGELFF. The CDR3 bases are TGCGCCAGCAGCGATCAACGAGGGGCGGCAAACACCGGGGAGCTGTTTTTT.

This clonotype came up many times. V and J are TRBV12-3 or TRBV12-4 and TRBJ2-7; no clear D gene. V was cut by 1 base and J by 12 bases, with 13 bases left in between. The CDR3 loop spans 12 amino acids. CDR3 DNA: TGTGCCAGCAGTTTAGATAACCACCTTGGGTACTTC. Its translation is CASSLDNHLGYF.

This clonotype occurred many times. The chain uses TRBV12-3 or TRBV12-4 and TRBJ1-3, with D uncertain. The CDR3 has 14 residues. Trimming left V 5 bases short and J 6 bases short, with 14 bases between. The CDR3 DNA is TGTGCCAGCAGTCAACTGACGAAGATAAACACCATATATTTT. Translation gives CASSQLTKINTIYF.

In its sample, this clonotype was seen a few times. No conserved phenylalanine or tryptophan is present at the end of the CDR3, so a read error is the likely explanation. The limits of the CDR3 on the DNA are not certain, so only TCRdb's listed CDR3 is given. The V call is TRBV10-1, the J call TRBJ1-6. CDR1 and CDR2 from the germline V gene are WNHNN and SYGVQD (reference sequence). The CDR3 spans 9 amino acids, including both terminal residues. The CDR3 loop reads CASVGLEGL.